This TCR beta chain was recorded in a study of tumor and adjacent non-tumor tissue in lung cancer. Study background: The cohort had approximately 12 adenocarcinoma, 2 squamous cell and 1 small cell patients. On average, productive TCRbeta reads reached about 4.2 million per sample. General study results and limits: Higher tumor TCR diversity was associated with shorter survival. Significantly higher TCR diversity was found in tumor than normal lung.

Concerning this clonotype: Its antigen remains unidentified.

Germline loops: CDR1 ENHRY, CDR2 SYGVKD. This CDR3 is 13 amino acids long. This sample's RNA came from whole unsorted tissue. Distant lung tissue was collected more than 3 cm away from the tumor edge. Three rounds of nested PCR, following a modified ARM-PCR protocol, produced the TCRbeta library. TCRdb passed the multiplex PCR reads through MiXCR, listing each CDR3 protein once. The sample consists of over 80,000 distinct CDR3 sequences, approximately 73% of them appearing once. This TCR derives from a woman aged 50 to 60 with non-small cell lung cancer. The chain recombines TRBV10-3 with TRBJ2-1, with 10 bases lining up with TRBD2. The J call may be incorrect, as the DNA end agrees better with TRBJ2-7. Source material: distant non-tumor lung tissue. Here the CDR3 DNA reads TGTGCCATTAAAGCGGGAGGGGCGGATGAGCAGTACTTC. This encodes CAIKAGGADEQYF.